Listed here is a single T cell receptor (beta chain). The data are from a study of cytomegalovirus exposure and HLA in healthy donors. Primers for the PCR totalled 60 Vbeta and 13 Jbeta. Profiled with immunoSEQ multiplex PCR; TCRdb holds only in-frame clones, not every one. The data show about 160,000 clones, about four fifths seen once. CDR3 length equals 13 residues. The germline V gene encodes CDR1 MDHEN and CDR2 SYDVKM. V was pared by 8 bases and J by 0 bases, with 7 bases between. Sequenced input: PBMCs. This sequence was found in a male donor in good health and CMV-seronegative. The chain combines TRBV28 with TRBJ1-4; D uncertain. The DNA for the CDR3 is TGTGCCAGCGAGGATGCAACTAATGAAAAACTGTTTTTT. Protein: CASEDATNEKLFF.